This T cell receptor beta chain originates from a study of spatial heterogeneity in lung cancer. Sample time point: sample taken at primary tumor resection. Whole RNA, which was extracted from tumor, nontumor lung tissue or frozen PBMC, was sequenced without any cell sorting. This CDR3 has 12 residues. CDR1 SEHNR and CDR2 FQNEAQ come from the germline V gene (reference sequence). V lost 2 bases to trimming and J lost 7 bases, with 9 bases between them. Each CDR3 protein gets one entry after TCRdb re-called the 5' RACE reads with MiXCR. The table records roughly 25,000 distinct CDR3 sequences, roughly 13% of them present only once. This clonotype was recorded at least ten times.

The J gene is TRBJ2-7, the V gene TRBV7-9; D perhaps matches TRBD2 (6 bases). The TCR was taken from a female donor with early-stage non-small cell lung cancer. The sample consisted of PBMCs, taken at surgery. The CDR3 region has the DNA TGTGCCAGCAGCTTAATCGGGGGTGAGCAGTACGTC. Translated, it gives CASSLIGGEQYV.